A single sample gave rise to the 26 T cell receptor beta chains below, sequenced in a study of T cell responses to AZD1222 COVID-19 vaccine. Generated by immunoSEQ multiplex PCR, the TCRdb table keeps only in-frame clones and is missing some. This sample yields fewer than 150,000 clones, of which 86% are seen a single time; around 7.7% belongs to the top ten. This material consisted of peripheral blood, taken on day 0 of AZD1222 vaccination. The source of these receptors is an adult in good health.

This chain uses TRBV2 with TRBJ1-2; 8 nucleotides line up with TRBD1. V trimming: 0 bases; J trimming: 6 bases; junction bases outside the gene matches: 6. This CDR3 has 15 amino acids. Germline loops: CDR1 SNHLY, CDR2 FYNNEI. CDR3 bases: TGTGCCAGCAGTGAAGCGCGGTTGGACAGGGATGGCTACACCTTC. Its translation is CASSEARLDRDGYTF.

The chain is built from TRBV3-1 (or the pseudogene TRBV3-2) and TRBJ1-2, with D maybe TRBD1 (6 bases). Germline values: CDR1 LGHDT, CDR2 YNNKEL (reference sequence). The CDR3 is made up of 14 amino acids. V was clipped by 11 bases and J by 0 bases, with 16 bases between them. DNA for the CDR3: TGTGCCGCTAGCCAGGGGTGGGCTAACTATGGCTACACCTTC. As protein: CAASQGWANYGYTF.

The CDR3 loop reads CASSLSGVANTGELFF. The CDR3 DNA reads as TGTGCCAGCAGCTTATCAGGGGTCGCGAACACCGGGGAGCTGTTTTTT. J is TRBJ2-2 and V is TRBV7-2; TRBD1 might be the D (6 bases). V lost 2 bases to trimming and J lost 0 bases, with 10 bases between them. CDR3 length equals 16 residues. Germline lookup yields CDR1 SGHTA and CDR2 FQGNSA.

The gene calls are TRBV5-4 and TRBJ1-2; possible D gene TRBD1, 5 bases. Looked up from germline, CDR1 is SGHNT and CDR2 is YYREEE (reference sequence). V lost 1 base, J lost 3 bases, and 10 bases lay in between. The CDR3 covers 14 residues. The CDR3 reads CASSLTGVDYGYTF. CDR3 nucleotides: TGTGCCAGCAGCTTGACGGGGGTAGACTATGGCTACACCTTC.

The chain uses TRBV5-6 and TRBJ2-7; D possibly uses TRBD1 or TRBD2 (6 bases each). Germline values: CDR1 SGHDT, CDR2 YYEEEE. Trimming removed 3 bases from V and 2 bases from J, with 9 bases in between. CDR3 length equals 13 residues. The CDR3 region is CASSWRDTYEQYF. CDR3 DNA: TGTGCCAGCAGCTGGCGGGACACCTACGAGCAGTACTTC.

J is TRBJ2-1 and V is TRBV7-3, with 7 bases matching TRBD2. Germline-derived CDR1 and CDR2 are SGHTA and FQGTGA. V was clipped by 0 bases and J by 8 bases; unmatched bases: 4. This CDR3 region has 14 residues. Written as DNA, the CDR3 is TGTGCCAGCAGCTTAACCGGGAGGCGCGATGAGCAGTTCTTC. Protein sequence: CASSLTGRRDEQFF.

The CDR3 DNA reads as TGTGCCAGCATCCCCCGGGCGGATTTAGCTAACTATGGCTACACCTTC. Protein: CASIPRADLANYGYTF. This sequence joins TRBV7-2 and TRBJ1-2; no clear D. The CDR3 contains 16 residues. Trimming removed 7 bases from V and 0 bases from J, with 18 bases in between. Germline V CDR1 and CDR2: SGHTA, FQGNSA.

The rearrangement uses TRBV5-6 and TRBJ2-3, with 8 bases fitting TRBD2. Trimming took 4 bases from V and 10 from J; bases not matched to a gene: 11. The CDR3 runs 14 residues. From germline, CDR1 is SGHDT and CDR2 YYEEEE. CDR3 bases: TGTGCCAGCAGCCCCGTGGGACCGGGGGGGGCGCAGTATTTT. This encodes CASSPVGPGGAQYF. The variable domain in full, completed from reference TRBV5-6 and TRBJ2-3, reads DAGVTQSPTHLIKTRGQQVTLRCSPKSGHDTVSWYQQALGQGPQFIFQYYEEEERQRGNFPDRFSGHQFPNYSSELNVNALLLGDSALYLCASSPVGPGGAQYFGPGTRLTVL.

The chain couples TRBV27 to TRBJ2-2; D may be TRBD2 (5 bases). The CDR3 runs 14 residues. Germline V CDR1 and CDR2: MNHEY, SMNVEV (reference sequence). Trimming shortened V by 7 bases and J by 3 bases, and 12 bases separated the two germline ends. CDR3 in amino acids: CASMGSGYTGELFF. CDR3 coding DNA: TGTGCCAGCATGGGGAGCGGCTACACCGGGGAGCTGTTTTTT.

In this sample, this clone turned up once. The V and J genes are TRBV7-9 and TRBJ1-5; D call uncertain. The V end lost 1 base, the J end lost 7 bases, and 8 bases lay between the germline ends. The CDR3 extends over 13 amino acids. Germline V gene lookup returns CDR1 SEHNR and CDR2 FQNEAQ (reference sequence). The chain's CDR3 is CASSLDGPQPQHF. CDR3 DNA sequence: TGTGCCAGCAGCTTAGATGGGCCGCAGCCCCAGCATTTT.

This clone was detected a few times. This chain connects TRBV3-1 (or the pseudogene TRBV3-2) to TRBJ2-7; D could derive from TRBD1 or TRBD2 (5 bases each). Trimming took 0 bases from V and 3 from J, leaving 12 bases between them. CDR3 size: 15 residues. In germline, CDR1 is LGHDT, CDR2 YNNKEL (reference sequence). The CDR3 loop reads CASSQDWAGSYEQYF. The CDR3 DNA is TGTGCCAGCAGCCAAGATTGGGCAGGGAGCTACGAGCAGTACTTC.

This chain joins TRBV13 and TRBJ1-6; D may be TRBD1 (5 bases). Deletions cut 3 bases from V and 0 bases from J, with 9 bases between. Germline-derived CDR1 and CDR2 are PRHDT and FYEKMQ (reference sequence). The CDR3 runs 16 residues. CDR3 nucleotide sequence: TGTGCCAGCAGCTTTCGGGGCCTCTCCTATAATTCACCCCTCCACTTT. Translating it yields CASSFRGLSYNSPLHF.

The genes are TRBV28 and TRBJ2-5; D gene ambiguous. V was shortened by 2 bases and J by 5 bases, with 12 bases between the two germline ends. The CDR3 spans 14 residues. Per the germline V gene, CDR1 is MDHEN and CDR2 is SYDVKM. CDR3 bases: TGTGCCAGCAGTTTACGTCAACTGAGGGAGACCCAGTACTTC. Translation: CASSLRQLRETQYF.

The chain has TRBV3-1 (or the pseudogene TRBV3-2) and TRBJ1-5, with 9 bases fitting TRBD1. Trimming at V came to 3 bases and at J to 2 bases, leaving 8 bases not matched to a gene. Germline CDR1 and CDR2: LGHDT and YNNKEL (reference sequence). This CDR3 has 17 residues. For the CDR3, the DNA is TGTGCCAGCAGCCACGGCGACAGGGGGGGTCGCAATCAGCCCCAGCATTTT. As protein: CASSHGDRGGRNQPQHF.

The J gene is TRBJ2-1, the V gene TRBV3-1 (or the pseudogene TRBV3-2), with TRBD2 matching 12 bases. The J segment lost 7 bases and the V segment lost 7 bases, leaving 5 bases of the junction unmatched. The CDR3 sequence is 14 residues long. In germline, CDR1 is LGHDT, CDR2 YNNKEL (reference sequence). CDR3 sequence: CASKVTSGRNEQFF. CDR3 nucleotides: TGTGCCAGCAAGGTGACTAGCGGGAGAAATGAGCAGTTCTTC.

Here the CDR3 DNA reads TGTGCCAGCAGCCAAACTTCCAGCTACGAGCAGTACTTC. Translation: CASSQTSSYEQYF. V gene TRBV16 combines with J gene TRBJ2-7; D is unclear. Germline loops: CDR1 KGHSY, CDR2 FQNENV. The germline V and J ends were trimmed by 2 bases and 3 bases, with 8 bases remaining between them. This CDR3 is 13 amino acids long.

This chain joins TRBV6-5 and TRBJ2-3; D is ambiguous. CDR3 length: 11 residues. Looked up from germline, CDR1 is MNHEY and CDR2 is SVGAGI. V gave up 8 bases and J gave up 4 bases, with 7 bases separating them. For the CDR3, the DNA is TGTGCCAGCCTAGTTGCAGATACGCAGTATTTT. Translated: CASLVADTQYF.

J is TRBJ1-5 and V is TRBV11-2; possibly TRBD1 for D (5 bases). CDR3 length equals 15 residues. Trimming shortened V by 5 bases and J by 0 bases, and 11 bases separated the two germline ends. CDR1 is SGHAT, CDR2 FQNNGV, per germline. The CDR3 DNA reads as TGTGCCAGCAGCCCCCAGGGAACTAGCAATCAGCCCCAGCATTTT. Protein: CASSPQGTSNQPQHF.

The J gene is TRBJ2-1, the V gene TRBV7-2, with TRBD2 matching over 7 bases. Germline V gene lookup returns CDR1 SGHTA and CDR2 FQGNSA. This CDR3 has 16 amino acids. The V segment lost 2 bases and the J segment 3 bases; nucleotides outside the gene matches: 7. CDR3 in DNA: TGTGCCAGCAGCTTACTTGGCGGGAGAAACTACAATGAGCAGTTCTTC. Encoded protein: CASSLLGGRNYNEQFF.

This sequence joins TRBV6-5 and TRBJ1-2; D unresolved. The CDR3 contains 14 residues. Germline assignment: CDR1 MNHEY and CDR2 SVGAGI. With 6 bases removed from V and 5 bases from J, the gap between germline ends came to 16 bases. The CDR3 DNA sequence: TGTGCCAGCAGGAGGCCGACGGAGCCTTATGGCTACACCTTC. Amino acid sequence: CASRRPTEPYGYTF.

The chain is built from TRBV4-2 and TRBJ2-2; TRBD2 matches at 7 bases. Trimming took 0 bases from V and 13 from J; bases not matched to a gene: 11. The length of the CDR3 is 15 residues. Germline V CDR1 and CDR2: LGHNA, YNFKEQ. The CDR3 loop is CASSQDGAGVDGLFF. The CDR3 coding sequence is TGTGCCAGCAGCCAAGATGGGGCGGGAGTGGATGGGCTGTTTTTT.

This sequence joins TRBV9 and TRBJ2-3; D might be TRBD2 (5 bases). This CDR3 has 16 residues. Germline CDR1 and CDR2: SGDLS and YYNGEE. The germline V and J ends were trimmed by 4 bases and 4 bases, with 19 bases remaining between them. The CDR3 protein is CASSPGVVGSPDTQYF. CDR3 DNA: TGTGCCAGCAGCCCCGGAGTAGTTGGGAGTCCAGATACGCAGTATTTT.

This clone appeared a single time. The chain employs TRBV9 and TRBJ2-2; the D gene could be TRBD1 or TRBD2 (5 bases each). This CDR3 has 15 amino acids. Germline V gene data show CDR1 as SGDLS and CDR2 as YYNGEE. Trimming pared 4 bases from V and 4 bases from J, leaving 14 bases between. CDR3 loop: CASSPGRMITGELFF. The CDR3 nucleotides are TGTGCCAGCAGCCCGGGGCGGATGATCACCGGGGAGCTGTTTTTT.

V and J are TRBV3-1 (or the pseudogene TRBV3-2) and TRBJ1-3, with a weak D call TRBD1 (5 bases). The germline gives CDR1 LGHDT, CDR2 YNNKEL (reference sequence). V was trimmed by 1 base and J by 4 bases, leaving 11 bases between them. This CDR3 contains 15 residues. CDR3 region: CASSQVLGTGNTIYF. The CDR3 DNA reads TGTGCCAGCAGCCAAGTACTCGGGACGGGAAACACCATATATTTT.

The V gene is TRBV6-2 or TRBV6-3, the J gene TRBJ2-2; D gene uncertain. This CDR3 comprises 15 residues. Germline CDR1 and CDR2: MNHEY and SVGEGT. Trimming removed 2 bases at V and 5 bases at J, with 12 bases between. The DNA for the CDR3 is TGTGCCAGCAGTTACCCCTCTAAAGGGACCGGGGAGCTGTTTTTT. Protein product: CASSYPSKGTGELFF.

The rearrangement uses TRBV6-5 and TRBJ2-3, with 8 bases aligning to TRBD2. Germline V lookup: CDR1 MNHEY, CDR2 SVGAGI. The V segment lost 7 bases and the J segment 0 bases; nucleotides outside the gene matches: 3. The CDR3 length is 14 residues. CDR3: CASISGTSTDTQYF. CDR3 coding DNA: TGTGCCAGCATTAGCGGGACTAGCACAGATACGCAGTATTTT.